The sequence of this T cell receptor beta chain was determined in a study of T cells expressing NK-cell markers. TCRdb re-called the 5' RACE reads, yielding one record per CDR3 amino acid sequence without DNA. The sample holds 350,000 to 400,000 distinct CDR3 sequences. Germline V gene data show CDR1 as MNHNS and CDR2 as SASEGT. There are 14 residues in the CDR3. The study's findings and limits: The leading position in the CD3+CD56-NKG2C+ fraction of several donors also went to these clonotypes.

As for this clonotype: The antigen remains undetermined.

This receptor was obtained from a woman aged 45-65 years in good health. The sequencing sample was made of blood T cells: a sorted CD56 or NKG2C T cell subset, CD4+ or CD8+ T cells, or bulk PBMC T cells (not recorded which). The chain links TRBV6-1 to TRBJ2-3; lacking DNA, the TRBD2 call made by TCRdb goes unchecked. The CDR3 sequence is CASNRDYNTDTQYF.